This passage covers 20 T cell receptor beta chains from one sample sequenced in a study of CD8 T cells in Susac syndrome. Random hexamers were used to reverse transcribe the RNA input (about 0.45 to 1 ug). TCRdb used MiXCR to reprocess the immunoSEQ multiplex PCR reads, holding one entry per CDR3 protein. The sample holds more than 100,000 distinct CDR3 sequences; around 86% are singletons and the top ten take around 0.51%. Sequences were obtained from CD8+ T cells from PBMCs. All receptors come from a human donor with multiple sclerosis.

The CDR3 protein is CASSLLGYTEAFF. In DNA, the CDR3 is TGTGCCAGCAGTTTACTCGGGTACACTGAAGCTTTCTTT. The gene calls are TRBV27 and TRBJ1-1; no definite D call. The CDR3 extends over 13 amino acids. Trimming shortened V by 2 bases and J by 3 bases, and 7 bases separated the two germline ends. CDR1 is MNHEY and CDR2 is SMNVEV in the germline V gene (reference sequence).

The chain recombines TRBV30 with TRBJ1-1; D remains unclear. Germline V CDR1 and CDR2: GTSNPN, SVGIG (reference sequence). This CDR3 has 11 amino acids. Between the trimmed V and J ends, which lost 5 bases and 0 bases, there was a span of 4 bases. CDR3 in amino acids: CAWSMNTEAFF. The CDR3, as DNA: TGTGCCTGGTCGATGAACACTGAAGCTTTCTTT.

This clonotype was observed once. J is TRBJ2-3 and V is TRBV7-8; D unclear. CDR1 and CDR2 from the germline V gene are SGHVS and FQNEAQ. CDR3 length: 15 residues. V was clipped by 5 bases and J by 6 bases, with 18 bases between them. In nucleotides, the CDR3 is TGTGCCAGCAGCCCTCGTATCCTTTGGAAGGATACGCAGTATTTT. Its translation: CASSPRILWKDTQYF.

The chain recombines TRBV12-3 or TRBV12-4 with TRBJ2-3, with 10 nucleotides matching TRBD1. This CDR3 is 16 amino acids long. After removal of 5 bases from V and 2 bases from J, the junction contained 7 bases not matched to a gene. CDR3 loop: CASSGPGQGNTDTQYF. The CDR3 DNA follows: TGTGCCAGCAGTGGACCGGGACAGGGGAACACAGATACGCAGTATTTT.

The rearrangement joins TRBV2 to TRBJ2-5; 7 bases line up with TRBD1. The V segment lost 5 bases and the J segment 4 bases; nucleotides outside the gene matches: 4. This CDR3 has 13 residues. The V gene's germline CDR1 is SNHLY and CDR2 FYNNEI. The CDR3 nucleotides read TGTGCCAGCAGTTCCACAGGGGCAGAGACCCAGTACTTC. Amino acid sequence: CASSSTGAETQYF.

The CDR3 bases are TGCGCCAGCAGCCAAGTTGTTACAGGGGGCACAGATACGCAGTATTTT. It encodes CASSQVVTGGTDTQYF. The chain recombines TRBV4-1 with TRBJ2-3; TRBD1 aligns across 7 bases. Germline-derived CDR1 and CDR2 are MGHRA and YSYEKL. Trimming took 1 base from V and 1 from J; bases not matched to a gene: 5. The CDR3 runs 16 residues.

This chain joins TRBV19 and TRBJ1-1; 9 bases match TRBD1. The CDR3 extends over 16 amino acids. Germline V gene sequence: CDR1 LNHDA, CDR2 SQIVND (reference sequence). V gave up 5 bases and J gave up 6 bases; unmatched junction bases: 13. In nucleotides, the CDR3 is TGTGCCAGTAGTCCTGGTCCCGGGACAGGGATTGCTGAAGCTTTCTTT. It codes for CASSPGPGTGIAEAFF.

The CDR3 bases are TGTGCCAGCAGTCTTCGAACCCCCGGACTGAATGGCTACACCTTC. Translated, it gives CASSLRTPGLNGYTF. This chain joins TRBV27 and TRBJ1-2; no reliable D call. Germline values: CDR1 MNHEY, CDR2 SMNVEV (reference sequence). V was cut by 5 bases and J by 6 bases, with 19 bases left in between. This CDR3 is built from 15 residues.

The chain links TRBV28 to TRBJ2-1; 7 bases line up with TRBD2. This CDR3 comprises 15 residues. With 6 bases clipped from V and 5 bases from J, the junction kept 10 bases outside the gene matches. Looked up from germline, CDR1 is MDHEN and CDR2 is SYDVKM. In nucleotides, the CDR3 is TGTGCCAGCAGCCTTTGGCGGGGGTCGAACAATGAGCAGTTCTTC. Encoded protein: CASSLWRGSNNEQFF.

The chain carries TRBV5-6 and TRBJ1-5; D is unclear. CDR3 length equals 15 residues. The germline V gene encodes CDR1 SGHDT and CDR2 YYEEEE. V was shortened by 0 bases and J by 0 bases, with 7 bases between the two germline ends. CDR3 in amino acids: CASSLGPYSNQPQHF. The CDR3 nucleotides are TGTGCCAGCAGCTTGGGACCGTATAGCAATCAGCCCCAGCATTTT.

In its sample, this clonotype was seen a few times. This sequence joins TRBV6-5 and TRBJ2-7; D remains ambiguous. The CDR3 extends over 13 amino acids. Germline V CDR1 and CDR2: MNHEY, SVGAGI. Trimming stripped 0 bases from V and 2 bases from J, with 5 bases between. In DNA form, the CDR3 reads TGTGCCAGCAGTTACTCGCAGGCCTACGAGCAGTACTTC. It codes for CASSYSQAYEQYF.

This chain uses TRBV19 with TRBJ1-1; D uncertain. Germline CDR1 reads LNHDA; CDR2 reads SQIVND (reference sequence). V lost 3 bases to trimming and J lost 7 bases, with 12 bases between them. The CDR3 spans 13 residues. Here the CDR3 reads CASSIGGRGEAFF. DNA for the CDR3: TGTGCCAGTAGTATTGGAGGTCGGGGTGAAGCTTTCTTT.

This clonotype is a singleton in its sample. The chain uses TRBV19 and TRBJ2-1, with a tentative D call TRBD2 (6 bases). This CDR3 region has 13 residues. Trimming left V 9 bases short and J 4 bases short, with 13 bases between. Looked up from germline, CDR1 is LNHDA and CDR2 is SQIVND (reference sequence). Here the CDR3 reads CASSGTSYNEQFF. CDR3 DNA sequence: TGTGCCAGCTCCGGGACTTCGTACAATGAGCAGTTCTTC.

The chain is built from TRBV12-3 or TRBV12-4 and TRBJ2-1; no definite D call. V was shortened by 5 bases and J by 11 bases, with 22 bases between the two germline ends. This CDR3 contains 15 residues. CDR3 region: CASSLMGSFLSQQFF. CDR3 nucleotide sequence: TGTGCCAGCAGTCTAATGGGGTCCTTCCTCTCGCAGCAGTTCTTC.

V is TRBV20-1 and J is TRBJ1-6; TRBD1 matches 7 bases. V lost 0 bases and J lost 8; bases outside the gene matches: 10. The CDR3 is 16 amino acids. Per germline, CDR1 DFQATT and CDR2 SNEGSKA (reference sequence). The DNA of the CDR3 is TGCAGTGCTAGAGAATTAACGACAGGGCTATATTCACCCCTCCACTTT. Translating gives CSARELTTGLYSPLHF.

The V gene is TRBV20-1, the J gene TRBJ1-1, with 7 bases identical to TRBD1. The CDR3 has 16 amino acids. Germline CDR1 and CDR2: DFQATT and SNEGSKA (reference sequence). J lost 2 bases, V lost 0 bases, and 9 bases had no gene match. The DNA of the CDR3 is TGCAGTGCTAGAGATATACAGGGGCGGGGAAACACTGAAGCTTTCTTT. Amino acid sequence: CSARDIQGRGNTEAFF.

The chain joins TRBV29-1 to TRBJ1-1, with D possibly being TRBD1 (6 bases). The CDR3 length is 10 residues. V was cut by 3 bases and J by 10 bases, with 9 bases left in between. Germline assignment: CDR1 SQVTM and CDR2 ANQGSEA. The CDR3 is CSVDVGGAFF. The DNA of the CDR3 is TGCAGCGTTGATGTAGGGGGAGCTTTCTTT.

J is TRBJ2-7 and V is TRBV30; tentatively, D is TRBD1 (6 bases). In germline, CDR1 is GTSNPN, CDR2 SVGIG (reference sequence). The CDR3 is 16 residues long. V lost 0 bases and J 3 bases, leaving 18 bases between the germline ends. The chain's CDR3 is CAWSVRIGGFLYEQYF. The CDR3 nucleotides read TGTGCCTGGAGTGTAAGGATTGGGGGCTTTCTCTACGAGCAGTACTTC.

V is TRBV29-1 and J is TRBJ2-2, with TRBD1 matching over 9 bases. The junction had 8 bases not matched to a gene; V was cut back by 2 bases and J by 1 base. The CDR3 is made up of 17 amino acids. CDR1 is SQVTM, CDR2 ANQGSEA, per germline. The CDR3 DNA follows: TGCAGCGTTGAAATGGCGTGGACAGGGGTGAACACCGGGGAGCTGTTTTTT. Its translation: CSVEMAWTGVNTGELFF.

V usage is TRBV2 and J usage is TRBJ2-1, with TRBD2 identical over 9 bases. This CDR3 is built from 18 residues. The V segment lost 2 bases and the J segment 7 bases; nucleotides outside the gene matches: 15. Germline values: CDR1 SNHLY, CDR2 FYNNEI. CDR3 residues: CASSEIAGVDTLVNEQFF. The CDR3 nucleotides read TGTGCCAGCAGTGAAATAGCGGGAGTGGACACTCTTGTGAATGAGCAGTTCTTC.